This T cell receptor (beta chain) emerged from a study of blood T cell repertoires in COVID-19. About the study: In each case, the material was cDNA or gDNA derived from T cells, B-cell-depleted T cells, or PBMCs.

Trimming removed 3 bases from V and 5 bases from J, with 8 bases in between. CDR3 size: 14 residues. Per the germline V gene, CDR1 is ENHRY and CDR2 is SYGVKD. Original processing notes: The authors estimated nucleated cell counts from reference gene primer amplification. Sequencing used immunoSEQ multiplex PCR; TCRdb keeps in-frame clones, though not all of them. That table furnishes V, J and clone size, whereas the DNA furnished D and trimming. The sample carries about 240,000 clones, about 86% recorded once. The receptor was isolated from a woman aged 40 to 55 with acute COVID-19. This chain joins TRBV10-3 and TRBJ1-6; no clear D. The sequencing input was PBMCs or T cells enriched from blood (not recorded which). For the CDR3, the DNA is TGTGCCATCAGTGACCAGGTCGATAATTCACCCCTCCACTTT. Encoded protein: CAISDQVDNSPLHF.